The present T cell receptor (beta chain) was sequenced within a study of cytomegalovirus exposure and HLA in healthy donors (dated by TCRdb to 2016 to 2017). For the study in its entirety: An earlier analysis of around 600 of the donors reported 250 to 300 Gb of sequence data and around 120 million unique TCR beta sequences from 190 million or so T cells. An early release covering more than 500 HLA-typed donors comprised approximately 300 gigabases of sequencing data and tens of millions of unique TCR sequences. Of the 350 to 400 genotyped donors, about 80% fell in the genetic ancestry cluster associated with self-reported Caucasian donors. The study aimed to test whether cataloging public T cell receptors could reveal signatures of past pathogen exposure. The T cell repertoires of several hundred subjects were profiled by immunosequencing and related to cytomegalovirus serostatus. Besides the first cohort of 666 subjects, a separate validation cohort made up of about 120 different subjects was used. The study combined high-throughput TCR immunosequencing, statistical association of individual TCRs with disease status, and machine learning to predict cytomegalovirus infection status. In a later analysis, previously published TCR beta repertoires from 550 to 700 donors were re-analyzed and high-resolution HLA genotyping was added so that TCR occurrence patterns could be studied. In the later analysis, no new phenotypic data were used to find candidate immune exposures; instead, reliance was placed on TCR beta sequences and their occurrence across donors. An earlier analysis of approximately 630 of the donors applied high-throughput TCR beta sequencing to assess whether each TCR beta V gene segment acted as functional or pseudogenic. Donor age, sex, ethnicity and CMV serostatus were collected together with the repertoire data. A later genetic analysis took genome-wide SNP genotypes for about 55% of the 666 donors and used that subset as a discovery cohort. Every repertoire in the discovery cohort had been generated on one and the same sequencing platform. HLA typing included class I and class II loci at four-digit resolution. The number of typed donors differed by locus: 629-630 for A, B, C, DRB1 and DQB1; some 540 for DQA1; about 600 for DPA1; and around 450 for DPB1. Roughly five DR-DQ haplotypes were handled as single units for association and clustering because linkage in the cohort was strong. Among about 400 genotyped donors of the cohort, an average of approximately 240,000 unique TCR beta nucleotide sequences was sequenced per donor, of which roughly 17% were non-productive. General conclusions and limits of the study: Cytomegalovirus status was reported to be diagnosed by the classifier with high specificity and sensitivity in both the original and validation cohorts. In a later genetic analysis, a missense DCLRE1C variant was associated with V-gene and J-gene trimming of TCR beta chains, and the association was replicated in an independent cohort. Only TCR beta chains were sequenced in this cohort, and the absence of alpha or paired-chain data limited detectable features. Strong co-occurrence of HLA alleles, especially DR and DQ, made assigning TCR associations to individual alleles difficult. According to a later genetic analysis, donors in an Asian-associated ancestry cluster had fewer N-insertions in productive TCRs than the roughly 700-donor mean. It was suggested by the authors that the approach could potentially be generalized to other disease states and immunological phenotypes. CMV serostatus was the only immune exposure information available for the cohort. HLA typing was unavailable for some donors at each locus, so association tests used only the typed subset. Across donors, most TCR sequences were observed very rarely, whereas some public TCRs were present in many individuals. A few of the identified cytomegalovirus-associated TCR beta chains were confirmed in vitro to be specific for cytomegalovirus antigens. Roughly uniform sequencing depth across donors was assumed in presence/absence analyses, although this assumption may not hold. Some IMGT-functional V segments, including TRBV6-2 and TRBV6-3, could not be distinguished by the 87-base-pair reads and were therefore excluded. Correlated functional status among segregating V segments might be attributable to linkage disequilibrium, but an unknown experimental factor could not be ruled out. A later analysis found that HLA-associated TCR beta chains were more clonally expanded and had lower generation probabilities than equally common non-associated chains. In a later analysis, the rate of TCR association differed among HLA loci, with DRB1 alleles having the most associated TCRs and HLA-C alleles having the fewest. Several of the top co-occurrence clusters appeared to be linked to parvovirus B19, influenza, CMV and Epstein-Barr virus, according to a later analysis. At a false discovery rate of 0.05, a later analysis linked about 17,000 TCR beta sequences to specific HLA alleles. A cluster of highly shared sequence variants was judged likely to be a technical artifact of the sequencing pipeline. A further reported finding was that TCR beta sequences accurately predicted the HLA-A and HLA-B alleles for most subjects in the first cohort. Because counts were too low, more than 15 rarely observed V segments, including chromosome 9 orphons, were excluded from the earlier analysis of 587 of the donors. According to a later analysis, most CMV-associated TCR beta chains appeared to be HLA-restricted, and the HLA associations seemed to be driven largely by CMV exposure. In an earlier analysis of about 600 of the donors, most TCR beta V segments appeared in productive rearrangements about 87% or about 30% of the time, broadly matching IMGT annotations. In the study, approximately 160 TCR beta chains were listed as associated with cytomegalovirus.

The cohort comprised approximately 700 healthy bone marrow donors. At the time of sampling, every cohort member was nominally healthy, though immune exposures that went unrecorded were likely present. The donor tested CMV seronegative, placing the donor among the approximately 400 seronegative members of the cohort. A peripheral blood sample was provided by each donor, and peripheral blood mononuclear cells were used for TCR beta sequencing. The Qiagen DNeasy Blood Extraction Kit was used to extract genomic DNA from the blood cell samples. V is cut by 0 bases and J by 4 bases, and the space between the germline ends is 19 bases. Sequences SGHRS (CDR1) and YFSETQ (CDR2) are obtained from the germline V gene. Including the terminal cysteine and phenylalanine, the CDR3 comprises 17 residues. Of the read, only the CDR3 DNA is kept; its 51 bases are in frame from base 1. Worth noting for this clone: Its antigen is unknown. No much larger clone exists at a distance of one base, and base qualities are not known.

The protocol used for the library was the immunoSEQ multiplex PCR assay. For the multiplex PCR, a mixture combining 60 forward primers for TCR Vbeta segments and 13 reverse primers for TCR Jbeta segments was used. The CDR3 region of rearranged TCR beta genes was amplified from genomic DNA with a multiplex PCR assay. The Illumina HiSeq System was used to sequence the amplified TCR beta libraries as 87-base-pair reads. In the original analysis: In a later analysis, tens of millions of unique TCR beta chains were counted across the roughly 610 repertoires, and roughly 9.9 million of these chains were shared by at least two donors. To remove PCR and sequencing errors, raw reads were error-corrected and collapsed into unique sequences using a nearest-neighbor algorithm that merged closely related sequences. Alignment of CDR3 sequences to IMGT reference sequences was used to assign V, D and J gene segments. Each retained sequence needed at least a six-nucleotide match to both a V gene segment and a J gene segment. Rearrangements were called productive when the CDR3 lacked stop codons and stayed in frame with V and J; all others were non-productive. Following IMGT convention, CDR3 was defined as the stretch from the second conserved V-encoded cysteine to the conserved J-encoded phenylalanine. The earlier analysis of 450 to 750 of the donors excluded any sequence lacking an unambiguous match to a single V gene segment. In an earlier analysis of some 590 of the donors, a V segment was called functional when productive rearrangements were above 56.7%, and segregating when the standard deviation between donors exceeded 5%. A statistical classification framework was built for diagnosing cytomegalovirus status from the catalog of TCR beta chain sequences. A later analysis assigned V and J genes by comparing TCR nucleotide sequences with IMGT/GENE-DB human TR gene sequences. A later analysis assigned CDR3 sequences and most-parsimonious VDJ recombination scenarios with the TCRdist pipeline. In a later analysis, every TCR beta chain was defined by the combination of its CDR3 amino acid sequence and its V-gene family, and reads without a unique V-gene family were dropped. In a later analysis, around 650 highly shared, low-generation-probability nucleotide sequences were removed to address suspected cross-contamination and a sequencing artifact. For each public chain, a later analysis derived a clonal expansion index from normalized ranks of inferred template counts within each repertoire. A later analysis computed generation probabilities with a VDJ recombination model fitted to out-of-frame rearrangements, and checked the results against IGoR. A later analysis scored TCR-TCR, TCR-HLA and TCR-CMV co-occurrence with hypergeometric tests, applying a repertoire-size bias correction to TCR pairs. In a later analysis, false discovery rates were estimated by permuting HLA or CMV assignments 20 times. A later analysis grouped co-occurring TCRs with DBSCAN, adding TCRdist sequence similarity when clustering within HLA-allele-positive subsets. For co-occurrence clustering, repertoires with fewer than 30,000 or more than 120,000 public chains were excluded, along with five or six repertoires with anomalous nucleotide sharing. TCRdb obtained this table from immuneACCESS and retained in-frame rearrangements with V and J assigned. These tables miss some clones; where compared with another copy, unresolved V genes account for less than half of the shortfall, and the remainder is unexplained. V and J calls and clone size are copied from that table; D and trimming were computed from the DNA. The sample data list under 90,000 clones, and about 75% of these were observed just once. Around 2% of the sample goes to the ten largest clones.

The V gene is TRBV5-1 and the J gene is TRBJ1-2; the D gene is perhaps TRBD1, on 5 matching bases. The sequenced material came from PBMCs. This TCR was sampled from a man aged 35-49 years in good health and CMV-seronegative. CDR3 sequence: CASSLAPGDIPPYGYTF. The DNA sequence is given as TGCGCCAGCAGCTTGGCTCCGGGGGATATTCCTCCCTATGGCTACACCTTC.